This section outlines one T cell receptor (beta chain) sequence together with its context. Its antigen is undetermined. TCRdb's copy holds only in-frame clones and misses some; the assay was immunoSEQ multiplex PCR. The sample consists of tens of thousands of clones, 80% to 95% of them appearing once. CDR1 and CDR2 (germline): KGHSH, LQKENI. There are 14 residues in the CDR3. J was trimmed by 6 bases and V by 2 bases; bases with no gene match: 6. This entry is derived from a study of graft-versus-host responses after intestinal transplantation. Looking at the study overall: As for transplant type, recipients had multivisceral, liver-intestinal, or isolated intestinal grafts. General study results and limits: GvH clones were identified in recipient marrow, with some first appearing in ileum or blood. Patients who carried graft-donor T cell macrochimerism also had high graft-versus-host to host-versus-graft clonal ratios in their allografts.

The study took post-transplant bone marrow from the posterior iliac crest or another site. The material was bone marrow, obtained 700 to 750 days after intestinal transplantation. This chain uses TRBV18 with TRBJ2-7, with 8 bases aligning to TRBD1. This TCR was recovered from a human patient who received an intestinal transplant, so some T cells may come from the graft donor. CDR3 coding DNA: TGTGCCAGCTCACCAAGGCAGGGGGCCGGCGAGCAGTACTTC. Translating gives CASSPRQGAGEQYF.